A selection of T cell receptor beta chains follows, all from one sample in a study of shared clonotypes between healthy human individuals. Sequencing was performed with immunoSEQ multiplex PCR; in TCRdb, only in-frame clones are kept and a portion is missing. The sample consists of over 95,000 clones, about 71% of them appearing once. Sequencing used memory CD8+ T cells sorted from blood. The receptor set was obtained from a woman in her thirties in good health. Each CDR3 is given with its conserved first and last residue. A D gene is named only where the DNA matches it firmly. Only part of the rows carry a size: once, few, many, or a class if the clone is expanded.

CDR3nt: TGTGCCAGCAGTGAACCCAGGGAAGGGAACACTGAAGCTTTCTTT; CDR3aa: CASSEPREGNTEAFF; v_gene: TRBV25-1; abundance: NA; d_gene: NA; j_gene: TRBJ1-1
CDR3nt: TGTGCCAGCAGCCCCTCTCGGACCAGAAACACAGATACGCAGTATTTT; CDR3aa: CASSPSRTRNTDTQYF; v_gene: TRBV9; abundance: NA; d_gene: NA; j_gene: TRBJ2-3
CDR3nt: TGTGCCAGCAGTGGTGTCAGCACAGATACGCAGTATTTT; CDR3aa: CASSGVSTDTQYF; v_gene: TRBV25-1; abundance: few; d_gene: NA; j_gene: TRBJ2-3
CDR3nt: TGTGCCAGCAGCCCGCCAGGGACCTCCTACAATGAGCAGTTCTTC; CDR3aa: CASSPPGTSYNEQFF; v_gene: TRBV11-2; abundance: NA; d_gene: NA; j_gene: TRBJ2-1
CDR3nt: TGTGCCAGCAGTTTACAACCGGGGCCAAGGACTAATGAAAAACTGTTTTTT; CDR3aa: CASSLQPGPRTNEKLFF; v_gene: TRBV28; abundance: NA; d_gene: NA; j_gene: TRBJ1-4
CDR3nt: TGTGCCAGCAGCTTAGCAGTTCCAAGGAGCTATGGCTACACCTTC; CDR3aa: CASSLAVPRSYGYTF; v_gene: TRBV7-2; abundance: few; d_gene: NA; j_gene: TRBJ1-2
CDR3nt: TGTGCCAGCAGCTTACAACCCCTGGGGGAGACCCAGTACTTC; CDR3aa: CASSLQPLGETQYF; v_gene: TRBV11-2; abundance: NA; d_gene: NA; j_gene: TRBJ2-5
CDR3nt: TGTGCCAGCAGTACCTCGACTAGCGGGAGTTTAGGTCACAACAATGAGCAGTTCTTC; CDR3aa: CASSTSTSGSLGHNNEQFF; v_gene: TRBV28; abundance: few; d_gene: TRBD2; j_gene: TRBJ2-1
CDR3nt: TGTGCCAGTAGTTGGCAGGGGGAAAAACTGTTTTTT; CDR3aa: CASSWQGEKLFF; v_gene: TRBV19; abundance: once; d_gene: NA; j_gene: TRBJ1-4
CDR3nt: TGTGCCAGCAGCTCCTGGACTAGCGGGAGCAATGAGCAGTTCTTC; CDR3aa: CASSSWTSGSNEQFF; v_gene: TRBV5-4; abundance: NA; d_gene: TRBD2; j_gene: TRBJ2-1
CDR3nt: TGTGCCAGCAGTGGAAATAGACAGGGGCCCTTCAATGAGCAGTTCTTC; CDR3aa: CASSGNRQGPFNEQFF; v_gene: TRBV25-1; abundance: NA; d_gene: TRBD1; j_gene: TRBJ2-1
CDR3nt: TGTGCCAGCAGTGCAAACGGGGGCTACGGCAATCAGCCCCAGCATTTT; CDR3aa: CASSANGGYGNQPQHF; v_gene: TRBV6-4; abundance: many; d_gene: NA; j_gene: TRBJ1-5
CDR3nt: TGCGCCAGCAGCTTGGGGACGGGGGCGCTCGAGCAGTACTTC; CDR3aa: CASSLGTGALEQYF; v_gene: TRBV5-1; abundance: NA; d_gene: NA; j_gene: TRBJ2-7
CDR3nt: TGTGCCAGCAGTTTAGAGACACATATACATAAGAACACTGAAGCTTTCTTT; CDR3aa: CASSLETHIHKNTEAFF; v_gene: TRBV28; abundance: NA; d_gene: NA; j_gene: TRBJ1-1
CDR3nt: TGTGCCAGCAGTGAAGCAAACAGTTGGGTGCAGCATTTT; CDR3aa: CASSEANSWVQHF; v_gene: TRBV2; abundance: NA; d_gene: NA; j_gene: TRBJ1-5
CDR3nt: TGTGCCAGCAGATCCGCCGGGACAGACTACAATGAGCAGTTCTTC; CDR3aa: CASRSAGTDYNEQFF; v_gene: TRBV5-5; abundance: NA; d_gene: TRBD1; j_gene: TRBJ2-1
CDR3nt: TGTGCCAGCAGTTCACACCGGGCCACCTACGAGCAGTACTTC; CDR3aa: CASSSHRATYEQYF; v_gene: TRBV27; abundance: NA; d_gene: NA; j_gene: TRBJ2-7
CDR3nt: TGTGCCAGCAGTGAATTACGAGGGCACGAGCAGTACTTC; CDR3aa: CASSELRGHEQYF; v_gene: TRBV25-1; abundance: many; d_gene: NA; j_gene: TRBJ2-7